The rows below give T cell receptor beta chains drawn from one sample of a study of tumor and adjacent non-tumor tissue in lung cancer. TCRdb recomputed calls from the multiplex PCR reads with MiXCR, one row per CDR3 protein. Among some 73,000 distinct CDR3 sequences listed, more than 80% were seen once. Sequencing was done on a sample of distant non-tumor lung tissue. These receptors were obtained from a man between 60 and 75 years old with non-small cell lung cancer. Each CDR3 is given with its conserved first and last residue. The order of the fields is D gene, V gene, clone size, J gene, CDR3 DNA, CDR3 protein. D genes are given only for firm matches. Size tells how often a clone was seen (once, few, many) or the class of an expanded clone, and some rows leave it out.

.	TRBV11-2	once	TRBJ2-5	TGTGCCAGCAGCACCACAATGGGGGGGCCAAAGCAGACCCGGTACTTC	CASSTTMGGPKQTRYF
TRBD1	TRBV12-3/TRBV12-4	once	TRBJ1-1	TGTACCAGCAGGGACGGGAGACAGGGGGGAATCGAAGCCTTCTTT	CTSRDGRQGGIEAFF
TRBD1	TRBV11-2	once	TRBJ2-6	TGTGCCAGCAGCTTAGTTCCAAAGGACAGGCCCCCTGGGGTCAACATCCTGACTTTC	CASSLVPKDRPPGVNILTF
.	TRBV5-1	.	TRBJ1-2	TGCGCCAGCAGCTTAGCGAAAGCTCTCTATGGCTACACCTTC	CASSLAKALYGYTF
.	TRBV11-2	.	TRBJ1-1	.	CDCSIVGRGTEVFF
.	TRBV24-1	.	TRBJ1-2	TGTGCCACCAGTGATTCGACGGACCCTCGACCCGGCTACGCCTTC	CATSDSTDPRPGYAF
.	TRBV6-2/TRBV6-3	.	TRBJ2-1	TGTGTCAGCAGCCTCCTAGGTAATGAGCAGTTCTTC	CVSSLLGNEQFF
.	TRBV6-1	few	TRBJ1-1	TGTGCCAGCAGTTTTGGTTCTTCGAGCACTGAAGCTTTCTTT	CASSFGSSSTEAFF
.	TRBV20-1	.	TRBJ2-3	TGCAGTGTTATTGAGCCCCGAGGAGCAGATACACAATATTTT	CSVIEPRGADTQYF
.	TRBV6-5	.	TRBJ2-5	TGTGAGAGCAGGAGGGACAACGTCCAAGAGACCCAGTACTTC	CESRRDNVQETQYF
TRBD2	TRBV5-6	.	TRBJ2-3	TGTGCCAGCAGCTTGAGGGGGACTAGCGGGACCACAGATACGCAGTATTTT	CASSLRGTSGTTDTQYF
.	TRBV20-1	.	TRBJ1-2	TGCAGTGCTGCCCCCCGGACTACTGATGGCTACTCCTTC	CSAAPRTTDGYSF
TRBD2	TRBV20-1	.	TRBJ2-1	TGCAGTGCCGAGAGCGGGAGGCTCCCCAATGAGCAGTTCTTC	CSAESGRLPNEQFF
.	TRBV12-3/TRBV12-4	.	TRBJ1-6	TGTGCCAGCACGTATCAAGGGGGGGATTCACCCCTCCACTTT	CASTYQGGDSPLHF
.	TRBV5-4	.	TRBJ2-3	TGTACCAGCACCGGTGCTAGCACAGATACGCAGTATTTT	CTSTGASTDTQYF
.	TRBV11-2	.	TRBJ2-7	TGTGCCAGCAGCTTAACCGATAACTACTACGAGCAGTACTTC	CASSLTDNYYEQYF
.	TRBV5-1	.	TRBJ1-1	TGCGCCAGCAGCTTAGGACAGACTTACACTGAAACTTTCTTT	CASSLGQTYTETFF
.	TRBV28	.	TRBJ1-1	TGTGCCAGCAGTATACTAGCGGGGATTGAAGCTTTCTTT	CASSILAGIEAFF
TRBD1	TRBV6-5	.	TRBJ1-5	TGTGCCAGCAGTTACAATGGACAGGGTAGTCGGCCACAGCATTTT	CASSYNGQGSRPQHF
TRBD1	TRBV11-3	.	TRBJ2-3	TGTGACAGCAGATTCCAGGGGGCAGATACGCAGTATTTT	CDSRFQGADTQYF